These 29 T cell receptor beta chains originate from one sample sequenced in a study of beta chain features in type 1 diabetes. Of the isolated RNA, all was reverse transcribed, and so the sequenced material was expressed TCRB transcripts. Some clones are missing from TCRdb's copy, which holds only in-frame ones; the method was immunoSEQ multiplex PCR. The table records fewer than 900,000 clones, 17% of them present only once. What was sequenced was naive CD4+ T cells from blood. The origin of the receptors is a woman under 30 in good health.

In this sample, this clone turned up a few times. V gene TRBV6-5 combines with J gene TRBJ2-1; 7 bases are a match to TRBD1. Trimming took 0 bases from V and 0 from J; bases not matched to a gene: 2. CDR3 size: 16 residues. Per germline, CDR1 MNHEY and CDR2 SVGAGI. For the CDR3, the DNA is TGTGCCAGCAGTTACTCGACAGGGAGCTCCTACAATGAGCAGTTCTTC. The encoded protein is CASSYSTGSSYNEQFF.

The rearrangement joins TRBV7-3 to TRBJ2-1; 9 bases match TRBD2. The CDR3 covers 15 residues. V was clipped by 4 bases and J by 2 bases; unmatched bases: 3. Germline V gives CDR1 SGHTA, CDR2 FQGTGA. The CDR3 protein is CASSSGLATYNEQFF. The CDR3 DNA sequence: TGTGCCAGCAGCTCCGGACTAGCGACCTACAATGAGCAGTTCTTC.

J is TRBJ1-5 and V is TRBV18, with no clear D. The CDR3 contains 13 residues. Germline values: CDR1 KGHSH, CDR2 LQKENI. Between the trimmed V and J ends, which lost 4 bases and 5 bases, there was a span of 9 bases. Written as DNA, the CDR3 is TGTGCCAGCTCACTAACCACGGATCAGCCCCAGCATTTT. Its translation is CASSLTTDQPQHF.

The CDR3 DNA sequence: TGTGCCAGCAGCGTAGCGGCAGCCTACAATGAGCAGTTCTTC. This codes for CASSVAAAYNEQFF. The V gene is TRBV11-3, the J gene TRBJ2-1; tentative D call: TRBD2 (6 bases). V was clipped by 5 bases and J by 2 bases, with 10 bases between them. Germline assignment: CDR1 SGHNT and CDR2 YENEEA. This CDR3 region has 14 residues.

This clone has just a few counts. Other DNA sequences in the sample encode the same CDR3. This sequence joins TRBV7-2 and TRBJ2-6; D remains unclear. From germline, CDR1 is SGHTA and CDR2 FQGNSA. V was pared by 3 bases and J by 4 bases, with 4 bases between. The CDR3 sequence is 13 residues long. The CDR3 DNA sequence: TGTGCCAGCAGCTTCGCAGGGGCCAACGTCCTGACTTTC. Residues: CASSFAGANVLTF.

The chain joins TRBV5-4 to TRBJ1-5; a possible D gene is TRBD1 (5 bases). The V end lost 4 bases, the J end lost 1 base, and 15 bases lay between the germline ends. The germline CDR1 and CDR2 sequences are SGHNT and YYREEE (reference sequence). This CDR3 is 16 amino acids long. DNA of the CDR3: TGTGCCAGCAGCCATCCGGGGGTATTAAGCAATCAGCCCCAGCATTTT. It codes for CASSHPGVLSNQPQHF.

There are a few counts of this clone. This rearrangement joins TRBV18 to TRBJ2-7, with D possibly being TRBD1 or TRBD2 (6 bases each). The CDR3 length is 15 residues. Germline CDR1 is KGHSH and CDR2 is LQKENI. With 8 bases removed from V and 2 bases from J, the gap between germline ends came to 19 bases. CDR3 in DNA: TGTGCCAGCCAGCTGGCGGGACAAGGGGCCTACGAGCAGTACTTC. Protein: CASQLAGQGAYEQYF.

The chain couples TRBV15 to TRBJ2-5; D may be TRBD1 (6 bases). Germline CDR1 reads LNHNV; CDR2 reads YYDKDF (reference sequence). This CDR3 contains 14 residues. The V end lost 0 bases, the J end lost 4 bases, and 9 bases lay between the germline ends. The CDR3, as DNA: TGTGCCACCAGCAGAGATACAGGGCGAGAGACCCAGTACTTC. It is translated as CATSRDTGRETQYF.

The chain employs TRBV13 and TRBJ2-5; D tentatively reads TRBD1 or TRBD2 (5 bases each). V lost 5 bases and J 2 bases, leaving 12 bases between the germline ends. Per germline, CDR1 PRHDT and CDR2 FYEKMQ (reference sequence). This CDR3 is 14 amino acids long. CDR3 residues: CASSARDRQETQYF. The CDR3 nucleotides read TGTGCCAGCAGCGCCCGGGACCGGCAAGAGACCCAGTACTTC. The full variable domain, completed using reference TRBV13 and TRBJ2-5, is AAGVIQSPRHLIKEKRETATLKCYPIPRHDTVYWYQQGPGQDPQFLISFYEKMQSDKGSIPDRFSAQQFSDYHSELNMSSLELGDSALYFCASSARDRQETQYFGPGTRLLVL.

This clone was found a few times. CDR3 sequence (DNA): TGTGCCAGCAGCCATAGACAGGGGCACCAAGAGACCCAGTACTTC. It yields the protein CASSHRQGHQETQYF. J is TRBJ2-5 and V is TRBV28; 8 bases map to TRBD1. This CDR3 region has 15 residues. V lost 6 bases and J lost 0; bases outside the gene matches: 6. Germline lookup yields CDR1 MDHEN and CDR2 SYDVKM.

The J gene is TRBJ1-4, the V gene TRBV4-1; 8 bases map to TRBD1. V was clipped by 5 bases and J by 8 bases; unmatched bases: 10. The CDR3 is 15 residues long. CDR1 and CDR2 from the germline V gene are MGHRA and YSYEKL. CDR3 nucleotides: TGCGCCAGCAGCGGACAGGGTGCAGGAGACGAAAAACTGTTTTTT. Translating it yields CASSGQGAGDEKLFF.

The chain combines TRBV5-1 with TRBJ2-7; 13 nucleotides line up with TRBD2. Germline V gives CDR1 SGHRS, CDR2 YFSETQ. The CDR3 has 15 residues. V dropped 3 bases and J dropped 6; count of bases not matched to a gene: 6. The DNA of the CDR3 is TGCGCCAGCAGCTCGAGACTAGCGGGAGGCGGCGAGCAGTACTTC. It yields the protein CASSSRLAGGGEQYF.

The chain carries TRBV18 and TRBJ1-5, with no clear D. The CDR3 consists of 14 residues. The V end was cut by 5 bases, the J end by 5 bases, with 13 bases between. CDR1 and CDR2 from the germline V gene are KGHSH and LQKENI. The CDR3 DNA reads TGTGCCAGCTCATTCGATCAAGGCGATCAGCCCCAGCATTTT. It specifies CASSFDQGDQPQHF.

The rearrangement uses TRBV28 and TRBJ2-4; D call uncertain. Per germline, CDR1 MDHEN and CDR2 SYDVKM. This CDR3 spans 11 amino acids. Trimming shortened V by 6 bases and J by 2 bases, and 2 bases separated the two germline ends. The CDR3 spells CASRTKNIQYF. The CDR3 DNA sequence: TGTGCCAGCAGAACCAAAAACATTCAGTACTTC.

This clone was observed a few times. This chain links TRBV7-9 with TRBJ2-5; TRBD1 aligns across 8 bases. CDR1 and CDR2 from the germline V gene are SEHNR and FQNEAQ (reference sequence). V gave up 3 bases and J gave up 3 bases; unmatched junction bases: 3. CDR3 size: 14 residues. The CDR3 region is CASSLGQAEETQYF. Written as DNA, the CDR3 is TGTGCCAGCAGCTTGGGACAGGCCGAAGAGACCCAGTACTTC.

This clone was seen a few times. Written as DNA, the CDR3 is TGTGCCAGCTCACCAAGGTCAGACAGGGGAGCGCAGTTCTTC. Its translation is CASSPRSDRGAQFF. The V and J genes are TRBV18 and TRBJ2-1; 8 positions match TRBD1. The germline CDR1 and CDR2 sequences are KGHSH and LQKENI. CDR3 length: 14 residues. With V trimmed by 2 bases and J by 12 bases, 9 bases remained unmatched.

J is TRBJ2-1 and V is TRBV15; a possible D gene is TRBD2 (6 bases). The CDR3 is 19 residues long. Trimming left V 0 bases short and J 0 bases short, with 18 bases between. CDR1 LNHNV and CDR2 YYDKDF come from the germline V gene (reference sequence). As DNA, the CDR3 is TGTGCCACCAGCAGAGATCCATTAATGTCCGGGAGCTCCTACAATGAGCAGTTCTTC. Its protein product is CATSRDPLMSGSSYNEQFF.

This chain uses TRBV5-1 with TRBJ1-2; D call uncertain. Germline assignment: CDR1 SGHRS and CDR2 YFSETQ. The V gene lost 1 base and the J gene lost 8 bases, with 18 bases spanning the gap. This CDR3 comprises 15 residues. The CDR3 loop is CASSLTPAGHWGYTF. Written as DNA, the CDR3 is TGCGCCAGCAGCTTGACCCCTGCAGGTCATTGGGGCTACACCTTC.

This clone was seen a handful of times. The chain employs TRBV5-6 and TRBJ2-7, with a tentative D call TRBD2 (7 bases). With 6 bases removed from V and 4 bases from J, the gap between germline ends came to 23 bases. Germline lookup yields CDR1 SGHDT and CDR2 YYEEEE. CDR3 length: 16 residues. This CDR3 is CASNLGGGSIGYEQYF. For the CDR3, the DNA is TGTGCCAGCAACCTTGGGGGCGGGAGCATCGGATACGAGCAGTACTTC. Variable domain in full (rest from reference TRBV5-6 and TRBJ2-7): DAGVTQSPTHLIKTRGQQVTLRCSPKSGHDTVSWYQQALGQGPQFIFQYYEEEERQRGNFPDRFSGHQFPNYSSELNVNALLLGDSALYLCASNLGGGSIGYEQYFGPGTRLTVT.

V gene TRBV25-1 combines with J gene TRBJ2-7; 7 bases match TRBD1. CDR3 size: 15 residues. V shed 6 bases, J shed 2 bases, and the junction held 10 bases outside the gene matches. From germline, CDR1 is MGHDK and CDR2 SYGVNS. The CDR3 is CASSRPTGTTYEQYF. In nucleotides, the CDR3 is TGTGCCAGCAGCCGCCCGACAGGGACAACCTACGAGCAGTACTTC.

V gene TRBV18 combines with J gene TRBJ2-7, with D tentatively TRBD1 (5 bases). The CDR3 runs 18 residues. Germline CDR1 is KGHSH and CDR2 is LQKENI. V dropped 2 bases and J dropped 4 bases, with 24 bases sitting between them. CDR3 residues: CASSPMIAGHPMSYEQYF. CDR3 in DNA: TGTGCCAGCTCACCAATGATAGCCGGACACCCAATGTCTTACGAGCAGTACTTC.

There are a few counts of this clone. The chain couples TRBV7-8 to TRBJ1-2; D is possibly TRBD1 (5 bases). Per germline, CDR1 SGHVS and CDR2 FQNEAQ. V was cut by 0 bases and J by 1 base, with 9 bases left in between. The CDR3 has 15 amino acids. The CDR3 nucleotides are TGTGCCAGCAGCTTAGCGGCGCAGGGTAACTATGGCTACACCTTC. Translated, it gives CASSLAAQGNYGYTF. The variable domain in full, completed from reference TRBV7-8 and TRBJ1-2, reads GAGVSQSPRYKVAKRGQDVALRCDPISGHVSLFWYQQALGQGPEFLTYFQNEAQLDKSGLPSDRFFAERPEGSVSTLKIQRTQQEDSAVYLCASSLAAQGNYGYTFGSGTRLTVV.

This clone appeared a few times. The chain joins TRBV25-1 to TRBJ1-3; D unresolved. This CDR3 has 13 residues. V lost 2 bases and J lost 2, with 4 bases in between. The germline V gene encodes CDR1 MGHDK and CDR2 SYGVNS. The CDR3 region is CASSEAAGNTIYF. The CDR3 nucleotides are TGTGCCAGCAGTGAAGCCGCTGGAAACACCATATATTTT.

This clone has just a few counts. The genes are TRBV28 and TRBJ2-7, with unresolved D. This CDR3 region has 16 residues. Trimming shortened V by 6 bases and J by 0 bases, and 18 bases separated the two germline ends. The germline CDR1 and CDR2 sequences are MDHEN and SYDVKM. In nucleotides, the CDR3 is TGTGCCAGCAGCTTGAATGTTCGCCCCAGCTCCTACGAGCAGTACTTC. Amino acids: CASSLNVRPSSYEQYF.

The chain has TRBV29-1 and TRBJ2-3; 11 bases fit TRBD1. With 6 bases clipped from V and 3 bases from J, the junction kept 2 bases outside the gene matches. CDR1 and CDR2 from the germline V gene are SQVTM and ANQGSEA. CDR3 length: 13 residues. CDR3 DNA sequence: TGCAGCGTGGACAGGGGGCAAACAGATACGCAGTATTTT. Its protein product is CSVDRGQTDTQYF.

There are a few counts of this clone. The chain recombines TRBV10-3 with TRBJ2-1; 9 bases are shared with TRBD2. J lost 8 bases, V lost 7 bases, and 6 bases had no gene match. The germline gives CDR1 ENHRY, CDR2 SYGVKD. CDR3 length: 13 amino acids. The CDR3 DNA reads TGTGCCATCAATAGCGGGAGAGAACATGAGCAGTTCTTC. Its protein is CAINSGREHEQFF.

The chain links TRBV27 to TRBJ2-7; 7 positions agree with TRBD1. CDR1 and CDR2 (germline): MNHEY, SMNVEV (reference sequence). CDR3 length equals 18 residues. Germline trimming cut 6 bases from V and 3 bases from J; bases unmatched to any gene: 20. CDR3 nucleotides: TGTGCCAGCAGCCATTTCGCTGGGACAGCCCGACGAAACTACGAGCAGTACTTC. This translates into CASSHFAGTARRNYEQYF.

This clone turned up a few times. The CDR3 spells CSVAGQGWEQYF. The CDR3 nucleotides read TGCAGCGTCGCGGGACAGGGGTGGGAGCAGTACTTC. V usage is TRBV29-1 and J usage is TRBJ2-7; TRBD1 aligns across 10 bases. The CDR3 loop spans 12 amino acids. Germline assignment: CDR1 SQVTM and CDR2 ANQGSEA. Unmatched junction bases numbered 6, after V lost 6 bases and J lost 7 bases.

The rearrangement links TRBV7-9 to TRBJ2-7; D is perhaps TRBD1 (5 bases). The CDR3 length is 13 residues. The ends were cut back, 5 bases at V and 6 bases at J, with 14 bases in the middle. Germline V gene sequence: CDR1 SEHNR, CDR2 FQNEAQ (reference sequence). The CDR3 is CASSPGTGSEQYF. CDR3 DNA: TGTGCCAGCAGCCCCGGTACAGGCTCCGAGCAGTACTTC.